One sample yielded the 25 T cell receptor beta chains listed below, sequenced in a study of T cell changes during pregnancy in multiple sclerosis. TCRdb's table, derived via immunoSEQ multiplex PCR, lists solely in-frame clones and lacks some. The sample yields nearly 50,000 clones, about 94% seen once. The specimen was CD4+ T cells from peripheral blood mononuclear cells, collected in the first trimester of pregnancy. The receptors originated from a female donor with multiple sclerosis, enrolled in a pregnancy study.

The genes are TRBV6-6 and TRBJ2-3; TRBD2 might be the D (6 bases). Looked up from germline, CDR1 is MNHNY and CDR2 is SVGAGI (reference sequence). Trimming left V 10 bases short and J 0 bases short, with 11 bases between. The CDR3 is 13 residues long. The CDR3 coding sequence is TGTGCCACAAGGGACTCTAGCACAGATACGCAGTATTTT. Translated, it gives CATRDSSTDTQYF.

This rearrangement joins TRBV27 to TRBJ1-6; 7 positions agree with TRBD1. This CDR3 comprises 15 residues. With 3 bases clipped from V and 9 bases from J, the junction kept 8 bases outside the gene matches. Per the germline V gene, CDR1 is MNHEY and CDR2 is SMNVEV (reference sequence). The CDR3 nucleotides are TGTGCCAGCAGTTTGGGGACAGTGTTCGGTTCACCCCTCCACTTT. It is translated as CASSLGTVFGSPLHF.

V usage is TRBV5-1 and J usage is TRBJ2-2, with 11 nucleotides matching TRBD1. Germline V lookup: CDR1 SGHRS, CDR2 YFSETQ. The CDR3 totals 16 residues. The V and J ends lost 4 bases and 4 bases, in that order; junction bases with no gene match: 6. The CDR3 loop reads CASSPGQGAFTGELFF. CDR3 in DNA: TGCGCCAGCAGCCCTGGACAGGGGGCTTTCACCGGGGAGCTGTTTTTT.

In nucleotides, the CDR3 is TGTGCCAGCAGCTTGACAGGTAGACCCCAGTACTTC. This sequence encodes CASSLTGRPQYF. This chain connects TRBV5-6 to TRBJ2-7; tentatively, D is TRBD1 (5 bases). Trimming removed 1 base at V and 10 bases at J, with 12 bases between. This CDR3 has 12 amino acids. Germline CDR1 is SGHDT and CDR2 is YYEEEE.

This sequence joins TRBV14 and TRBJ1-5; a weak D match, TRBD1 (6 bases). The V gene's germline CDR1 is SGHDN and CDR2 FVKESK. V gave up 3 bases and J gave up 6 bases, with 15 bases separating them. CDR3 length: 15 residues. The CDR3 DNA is TGTGCCAGCAGCCAGGCTGAGGGGGGGGCTCAGCCCCAGCATTTT. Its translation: CASSQAEGGAQPQHF.

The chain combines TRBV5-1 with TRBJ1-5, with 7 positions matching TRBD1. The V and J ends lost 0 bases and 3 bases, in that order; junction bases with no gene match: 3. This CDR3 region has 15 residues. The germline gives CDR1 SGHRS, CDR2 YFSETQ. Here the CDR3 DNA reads TGCGCCAGCAGCTTGGGGGACAGCCCCAATCAGCCCCAGCATTTT. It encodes CASSLGDSPNQPQHF.

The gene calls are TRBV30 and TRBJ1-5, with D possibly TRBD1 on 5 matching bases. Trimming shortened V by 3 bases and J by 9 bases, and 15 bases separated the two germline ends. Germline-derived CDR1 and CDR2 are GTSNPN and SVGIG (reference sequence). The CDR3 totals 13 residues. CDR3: CAWSPWTSGPQHF. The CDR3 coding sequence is TGTGCCTGGAGCCCGTGGACATCCGGGCCCCAGCATTTT.

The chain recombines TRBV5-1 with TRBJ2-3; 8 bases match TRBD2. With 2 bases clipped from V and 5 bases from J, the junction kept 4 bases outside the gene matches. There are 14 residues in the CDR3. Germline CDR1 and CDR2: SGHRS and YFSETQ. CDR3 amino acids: CASSFTSGGDTQYF. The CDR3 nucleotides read TGCGCCAGCAGCTTTACTAGCGGCGGAGATACGCAGTATTTT.

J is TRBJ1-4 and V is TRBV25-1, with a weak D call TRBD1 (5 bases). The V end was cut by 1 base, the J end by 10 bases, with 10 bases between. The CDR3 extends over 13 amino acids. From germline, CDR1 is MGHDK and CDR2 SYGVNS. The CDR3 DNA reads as TGTGCCAGCAGTGAATGGGGGACTGGAAAACTGTTTTTT. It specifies CASSEWGTGKLFF.

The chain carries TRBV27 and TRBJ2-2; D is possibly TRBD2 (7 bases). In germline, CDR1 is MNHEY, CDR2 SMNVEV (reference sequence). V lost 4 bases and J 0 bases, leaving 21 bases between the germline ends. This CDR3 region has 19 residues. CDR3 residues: CASSSRRWEGGANTGELFF. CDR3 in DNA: TGTGCCAGCAGTTCCCGCCGGTGGGAGGGGGGCGCGAACACCGGGGAGCTGTTTTTT.

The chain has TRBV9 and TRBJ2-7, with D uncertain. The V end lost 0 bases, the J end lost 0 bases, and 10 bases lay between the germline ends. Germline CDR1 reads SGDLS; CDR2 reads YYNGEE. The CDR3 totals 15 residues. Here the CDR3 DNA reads TGTGCCAGCAGCGTAGGGCGGCTGAGCTCCTACGAGCAGTACTTC. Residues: CASSVGRLSSYEQYF.

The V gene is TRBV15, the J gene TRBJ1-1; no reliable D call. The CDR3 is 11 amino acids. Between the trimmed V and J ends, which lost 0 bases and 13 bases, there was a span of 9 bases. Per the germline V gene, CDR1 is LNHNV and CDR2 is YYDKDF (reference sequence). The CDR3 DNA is TGTGCCACCAGCAGAGATCACTCTCATTTCTTT. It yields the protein CATSRDHSHFF. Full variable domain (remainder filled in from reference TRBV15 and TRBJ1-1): DAMVIQNPRYQVTQFGKPVTLSCSQTLNHNVMYWYQQKSSQAPKLLFHYYDKDFNNEADTPDNFQSRRPNTSFCFLDIRSPGLGDTAMYLCATSRDHSHFFGQGTRLTVV.

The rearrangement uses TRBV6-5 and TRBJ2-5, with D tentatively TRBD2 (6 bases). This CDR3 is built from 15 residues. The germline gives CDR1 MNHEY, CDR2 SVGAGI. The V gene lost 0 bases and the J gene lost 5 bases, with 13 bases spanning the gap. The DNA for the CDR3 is TGTGCCAGCAGTTACTCAGGAGGGAAGGGGGAGACCCAGTACTTC. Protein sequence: CASSYSGGKGETQYF.

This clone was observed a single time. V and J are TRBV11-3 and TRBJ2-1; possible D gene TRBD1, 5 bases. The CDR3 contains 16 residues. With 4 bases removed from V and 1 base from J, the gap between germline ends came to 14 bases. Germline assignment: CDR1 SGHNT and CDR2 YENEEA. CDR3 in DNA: TGTGCCAGCAGCTCCCAAGGGGCGGTGTCCTACAATGAGCAGTTCTTC. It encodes CASSSQGAVSYNEQFF.

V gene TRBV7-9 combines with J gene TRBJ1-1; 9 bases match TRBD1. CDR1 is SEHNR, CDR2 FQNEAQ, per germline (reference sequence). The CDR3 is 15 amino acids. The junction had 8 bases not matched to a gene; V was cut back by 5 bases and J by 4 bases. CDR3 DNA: TGTGCCAGCAGCCCAGGGACAGGGTTTAGCACTGAAGCTTTCTTT. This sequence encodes CASSPGTGFSTEAFF.

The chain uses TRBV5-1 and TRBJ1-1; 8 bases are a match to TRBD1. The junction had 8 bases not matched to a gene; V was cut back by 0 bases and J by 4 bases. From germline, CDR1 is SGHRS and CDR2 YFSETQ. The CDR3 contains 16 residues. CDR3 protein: CASSLGTGKDGTEAFF. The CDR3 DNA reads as TGCGCCAGCAGCTTGGGGACAGGGAAGGATGGCACTGAAGCTTTCTTT.

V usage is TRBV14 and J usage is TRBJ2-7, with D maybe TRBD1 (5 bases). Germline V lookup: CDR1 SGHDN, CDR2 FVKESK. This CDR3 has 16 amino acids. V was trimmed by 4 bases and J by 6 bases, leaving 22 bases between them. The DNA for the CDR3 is TGTGCCAGCAGCCCGACCGTAACAGGTCCTTCTAGCGAGCAGTACTTC. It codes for CASSPTVTGPSSEQYF.

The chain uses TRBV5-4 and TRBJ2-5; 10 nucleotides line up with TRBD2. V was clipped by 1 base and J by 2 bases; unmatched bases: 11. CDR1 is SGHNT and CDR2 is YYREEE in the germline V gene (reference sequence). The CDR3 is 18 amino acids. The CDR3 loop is CASSLFGFSGGVQETQYF. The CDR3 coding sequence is TGTGCCAGCAGCTTGTTTGGGTTCAGCGGGGGGGTTCAAGAGACCCAGTACTTC.

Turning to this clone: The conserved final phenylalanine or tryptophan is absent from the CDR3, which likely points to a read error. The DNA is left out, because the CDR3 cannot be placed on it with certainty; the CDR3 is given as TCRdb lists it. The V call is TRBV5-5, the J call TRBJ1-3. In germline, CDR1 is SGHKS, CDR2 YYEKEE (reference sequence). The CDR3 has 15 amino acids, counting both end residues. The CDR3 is CASSLGFGAVSTGGY.

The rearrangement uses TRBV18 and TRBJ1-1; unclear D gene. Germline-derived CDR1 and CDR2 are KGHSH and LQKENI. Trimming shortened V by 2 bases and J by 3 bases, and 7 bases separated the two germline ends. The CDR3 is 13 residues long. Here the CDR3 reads CASSPGRDTEAFF. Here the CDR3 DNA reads TGTGCCAGCTCACCAGGGAGGGACACTGAAGCTTTCTTT.

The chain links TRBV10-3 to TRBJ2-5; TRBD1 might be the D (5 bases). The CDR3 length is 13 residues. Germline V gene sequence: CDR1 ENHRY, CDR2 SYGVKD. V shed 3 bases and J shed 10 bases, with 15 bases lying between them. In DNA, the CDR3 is TGTGCCATCAGTGAAATAAGGGCCCAGGGCCAGTACTTC. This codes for CAISEIRAQGQYF.

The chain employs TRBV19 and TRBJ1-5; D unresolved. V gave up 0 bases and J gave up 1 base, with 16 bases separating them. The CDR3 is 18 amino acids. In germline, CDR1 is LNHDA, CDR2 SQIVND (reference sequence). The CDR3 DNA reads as TGTGCCAGTAGTATAGAGGGCCTGTGGGCAGAGAGCAATCAGCCCCAGCATTTT. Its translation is CASSIEGLWAESNQPQHF.

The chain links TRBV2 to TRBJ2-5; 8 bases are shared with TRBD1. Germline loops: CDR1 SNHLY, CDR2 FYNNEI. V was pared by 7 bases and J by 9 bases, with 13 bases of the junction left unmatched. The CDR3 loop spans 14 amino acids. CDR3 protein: CASNGQGGLGPQYF. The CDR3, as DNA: TGTGCCAGCAATGGACAGGGTGGGCTTGGGCCCCAGTACTTC.

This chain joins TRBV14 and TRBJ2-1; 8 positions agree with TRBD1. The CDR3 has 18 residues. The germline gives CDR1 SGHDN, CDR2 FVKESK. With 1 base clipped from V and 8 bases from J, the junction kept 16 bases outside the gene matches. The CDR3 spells CASSQVTPGGAKWYEQFF. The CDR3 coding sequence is TGTGCCAGCAGCCAAGTTACTCCAGGGGGCGCGAAGTGGTATGAGCAGTTCTTC.

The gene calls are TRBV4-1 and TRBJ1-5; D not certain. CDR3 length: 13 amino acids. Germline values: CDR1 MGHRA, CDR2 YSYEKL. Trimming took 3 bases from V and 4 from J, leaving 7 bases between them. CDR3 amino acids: CASSQPGNQPQHF. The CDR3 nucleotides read TGCGCCAGCAGCCAGCCGGGGAATCAGCCCCAGCATTTT.